Presented here are 19 T cell receptor beta chains from one specimen sequenced in a study of blood T cell repertoires in COVID-19. Sequencing was performed with immunoSEQ multiplex PCR; in TCRdb, only in-frame clones are kept and a portion is missing. Of about 260,000 clones in the sample, 87% were seen once. The material sequenced was peripheral blood. All receptors come from a woman between 50 and 59 years old who had recovered from COVID-19.

The V and J genes are TRBV9 and TRBJ2-2, with D tentatively TRBD2 (5 bases). V was trimmed by 5 bases and J by 2 bases, leaving 10 bases between them. CDR1 is SGDLS and CDR2 is YYNGEE in the germline V gene. The CDR3 runs to 14 residues. The CDR3 nucleotides read TGTGCCAGCAGTGAGGGAGCTAACACCGGGGAGCTGTTTTTT. It encodes CASSEGANTGELFF.

The V and J genes are TRBV2 and TRBJ1-2; the match to TRBD1 covers 12 bases. The CDR3 is made up of 14 amino acids. Germline V gives CDR1 SNHLY, CDR2 FYNNEI. Trimming removed 6 bases from V and 8 bases from J; junction bases left unmatched: 7. CDR3 sequence reads: CASRPGQGASGYTF. Written as DNA, the CDR3 is TGTGCCAGCAGACCGGGACAGGGGGCGTCAGGCTACACCTTC.

The chain carries TRBV9 and TRBJ1-4; possibly TRBD1 for D (5 bases). This CDR3 is built from 15 residues. V lost 0 bases, J lost 4 bases, and 10 bases lay in between. In germline, CDR1 is SGDLS, CDR2 YYNGEE. The CDR3 is CASSVAAGINEKLFF. The CDR3 DNA reads TGTGCCAGCAGCGTAGCGGCAGGGATTAATGAAAAACTGTTTTTT.

In this sample, this clone turned up a few times. The chain combines TRBV28 with TRBJ1-2, with D possibly being TRBD1 (5 bases). The CDR3 runs to 15 residues. Trimming cost V 7 bases and J 8 bases, with 23 bases left between them. Per the germline V gene, CDR1 is MDHEN and CDR2 is SYDVKM. The CDR3 region is CASTLTGGTSRGYTF. Here the CDR3 DNA reads TGTGCCAGCACCCTGACGGGGGGGACCAGTAGGGGCTACACCTTC.

Note on this clone: The CDR3 ends on some other residue instead of the conserved phenylalanine or tryptophan, so this is likely a read error. No DNA is shown, since the ends of the CDR3 on it are uncertain; the CDR3 is the one TCRdb lists. V and J are TRBV20-1 and TRBJ1-2; the table's D call, TRBD1, was not checked against the DNA. From its first to its last residue, the CDR3 has 11 amino acids. Germline values: CDR1 DFQATT, CDR2 SNEGSKA (reference sequence). The CDR3 sequence: CSAAGTGPAPL.

The chain couples TRBV10-3 to TRBJ2-1, with 8 bases fitting TRBD2. Germline assignment: CDR1 ENHRY and CDR2 SYGVKD. The V gene end was trimmed by 3 bases and the J gene end by 2 bases; junction bases not matched to a gene: 3. The CDR3 runs 15 residues. CDR3 DNA sequence: TGTGCCATCAGTGAACTAGCGGCCGCCTACAATGAGCAGTTCTTC. Its translation is CAISELAAAYNEQFF.

In this sample, this clone turned up once. The V gene is TRBV4-1, the J gene TRBJ1-4; 10 nucleotides agree with TRBD1. CDR3 length: 19 residues. The V gene's germline CDR1 is MGHRA and CDR2 YSYEKL. After removal of 1 base from V and 2 bases from J, the junction contained 10 bases not matched to a gene. CDR3 residues: CASSQVFKGQGYTNEKLFF. CDR3 sequence (DNA): TGCGCCAGCAGCCAAGTGTTCAAGGGACAGGGGTATACTAATGAAAAACTGTTTTTT.

The chain recombines TRBV6-2 or TRBV6-3 with TRBJ2-3, with 9 positions matching TRBD2. Per germline, CDR1 MNHEY and CDR2 SVGEGT. The V and J ends lost 4 bases and 3 bases, in that order; junction bases with no gene match: 14. The CDR3 loop spans 18 amino acids. Here the CDR3 reads CASSFLLRTSARTDTQYF. The CDR3 DNA is TGTGCCAGCAGTTTCCTACTCCGGACTAGCGCCCGTACAGATACGCAGTATTTT.

This clone was picked up one time. The gene calls are TRBV30 and TRBJ1-2; 7 bases agree with TRBD1. The V gene end was trimmed by 8 bases and the J gene end by 4 bases; junction bases not matched to a gene: 4. The germline gives CDR1 GTSNPN, CDR2 SVGIG (reference sequence). There are 11 residues in the CDR3. The CDR3 protein is CAGGQFYGYTF. CDR3 bases: TGTGCCGGGGGACAGTTCTATGGCTACACCTTC.

The rearrangement joins TRBV5-1 to TRBJ1-4, with D possibly being TRBD1 (6 bases). Germline V gene sequence: CDR1 SGHRS, CDR2 YFSETQ. There are 15 residues in the CDR3. V was trimmed by 5 bases and J by 2 bases, leaving 13 bases between them. Written as DNA, the CDR3 is TGCGCCAGCAGAGGAGGGGGGGCTACTAATGAAAAACTGTTTTTT. This sequence encodes CASRGGGATNEKLFF. The full variable domain, in which reference TRBV5-1 and TRBJ1-4 provide the parts outside the CDR3, is KAGVTQTPRYLIKTRGQQVTLSCSPISGHRSVSWYQQTPGQGLQFLFEYFSETQRNKGNFPGRFSGRQFSNSRSEMNVSTLELGDSALYLCASRGGGATNEKLFFGSGTQLSVL.

The chain uses TRBV10-3 and TRBJ1-2; weak D call: TRBD1 (6 bases). There are 16 residues in the CDR3. V was shortened by 5 bases and J by 0 bases, with 16 bases between the two germline ends. CDR1 and CDR2 from the germline V gene are ENHRY and SYGVKD. The DNA of the CDR3 is TGTGCCATCAGTAAAGAGACAGGAGCTTCTAACTATGGCTACACCTTC. Its protein product is CAISKETGASNYGYTF.

CDR3 loop: CASSFYFRDRVTHQPQHF. The CDR3 DNA follows: TGTGCCAGCAGCTTTTACTTTCGGGACAGGGTAACCCATCAGCCCCAGCATTTT. The chain has TRBV5-5 and TRBJ1-5, with TRBD1 matching over 9 bases. The CDR3 loop spans 18 amino acids. The ends lost 2 bases at V and 5 bases at J; junction bases unmatched: 14. The V gene's germline CDR1 is SGHKS and CDR2 YYEKEE (reference sequence).

The genes are TRBV6-6 and TRBJ1-2, with 7 nucleotides matching TRBD1. Germline lookup yields CDR1 MNHNY and CDR2 SVGAGI (reference sequence). The CDR3 totals 14 residues. V was pared by 5 bases and J by 6 bases, with 9 bases of the junction left unmatched. In DNA form, the CDR3 reads TGTGCCAGCAGTCCCACCAGACAGGGCCATGGCTACACCTTC. Amino acids: CASSPTRQGHGYTF.

About this clone itself: Other DNA sequences in the same sample also yield this CDR3. V and J are TRBV2 and TRBJ1-1; the match to TRBD1 covers 10 bases. The CDR3 has 14 residues. The V and J ends lost 5 bases and 4 bases, in that order; junction bases with no gene match: 4. Germline V gives CDR1 SNHLY, CDR2 FYNNEI. Here the CDR3 reads CASSLRQGATEAFF. Written as DNA, the CDR3 is TGTGCCAGCAGTCTACGACAGGGGGCCACTGAAGCTTTCTTT. Drawing the rest from reference TRBV2 and TRBJ1-1, the complete variable domain is EPEVTQTPSHQVTQMGQEVILRCVPISNHLYFYWYRQILGQKVEFLVSFYNNEISEKSEIFDDQFSVERPDGSNFTLKIRSTKLEDSAMYFCASSLRQGATEAFFGQGTRLTVV.

The CDR3 loop reads CASRRSGLDGDTQYF. DNA of the CDR3: TGTGCCAGCAGAAGATCGGGACTAGATGGAGATACGCAGTATTTT. This chain joins TRBV21-1 and TRBJ2-3; the D call of TRBD2 is as the table states it, not checked on the DNA. TRBV21-1 constitutes a pseudogene. The CDR3 length is 15 residues.

Concerning this clone itself: Germline and junction disagree at one end, which may indicate a read error. The rearrangement uses TRBV10-3 and TRBJ2-7; D is perhaps TRBD2 (6 bases). Germline CDR1 reads ENHRY; CDR2 reads SYGVKD. This CDR3 comprises 13 residues. CDR3 loop: CAISESLLAECHF. The CDR3 nucleotides read TGTGCCATCAGTGAGTCACTACTAGCCGAGTGCCACTTC.

This clone has just a few counts. The rearrangement links TRBV7-9 to TRBJ2-7; D unclear. Trimming took 5 bases from V and 4 from J, leaving 27 bases between them. Germline values: CDR1 SEHNR, CDR2 FQNEAQ (reference sequence). The CDR3 extends over 18 amino acids. The CDR3 nucleotides are TGTGCCAGCAGCCCACTTAGTACCTCCGTGAGCGCATATTACGAGCAGTACTTC. Its translation is CASSPLSTSVSAYYEQYF.

J is TRBJ1-2 and V is TRBV7-2; 8 nucleotides align to TRBD1. Germline V gives CDR1 SGHTA, CDR2 FQGNSA. V was pared by 5 bases and J by 4 bases, with 12 bases of the junction left unmatched. The CDR3 is 16 residues long. DNA of the CDR3: TGTGCCAGCAGCCGGGACAGGAAGGAGGGGACCTATGGCTACACCTTC. This codes for CASSRDRKEGTYGYTF.

V usage is TRBV18 and J usage is TRBJ1-2; D perhaps matches TRBD1 (6 bases). Per the germline V gene, CDR1 is KGHSH and CDR2 is LQKENI. This CDR3 has 14 residues. V was clipped by 3 bases and J by 8 bases, with 16 bases between them. This CDR3 reads CASSPIGTPEGYTF. The DNA of the CDR3 is TGTGCCAGCTCACCCATCGGGACACCGGAAGGCTACACCTTC. Looking up the rest from reference TRBV18 and TRBJ1-2 gives the full variable domain: NAGVMQNPRHLVRRRGQEARLRCSPMKGHSHVYWYRQLPEEGLKFMVYLQKENIIDESGMPKERFSAEFPKEGPSILRIQQVVRGDSAAYFCASSPIGTPEGYTFGSGTRLTVV.